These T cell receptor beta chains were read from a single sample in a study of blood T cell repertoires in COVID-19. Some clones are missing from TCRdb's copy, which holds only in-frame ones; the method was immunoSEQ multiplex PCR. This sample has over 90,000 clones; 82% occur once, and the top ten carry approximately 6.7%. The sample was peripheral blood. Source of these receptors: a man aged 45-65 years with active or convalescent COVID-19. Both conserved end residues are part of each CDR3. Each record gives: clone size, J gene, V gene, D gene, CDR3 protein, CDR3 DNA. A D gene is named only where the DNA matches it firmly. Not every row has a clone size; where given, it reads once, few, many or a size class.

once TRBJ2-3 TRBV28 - CASIPRNSRADTQYF TGTGCCAGCATCCCCCGGAATTCGAGGGCGGATACGCAGTATTTT
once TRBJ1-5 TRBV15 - CATSREGGANQPQHF TGTGCCACCAGCAGAGAGGGCGGGGCCAATCAGCCCCAGCATTTT
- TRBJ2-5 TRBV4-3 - CASSQDQGPGETQYF TGCGCCAGCAGCCAAGATCAGGGGCCAGGGGAGACCCAGTACTTC
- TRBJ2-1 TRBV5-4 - CASSPEGLSYNEQFF TGTGCCAGCAGCCCTGAGGGCCTCTCCTACAATGAGCAGTTCTTC
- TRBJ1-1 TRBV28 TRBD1 CASSFYWTGNTEAFF TGTGCCAGCAGTTTTTACTGGACAGGGAACACTGAAGCTTTCTTT
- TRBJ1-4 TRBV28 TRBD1 CASSLGTGEKLFF TGTGCCAGCAGTTTAGGGACAGGTGAAAAACTGTTTTTT
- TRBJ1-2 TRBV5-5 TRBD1 CASSRAGTGVAYGYTF TGTGCCAGCAGCCGGGCCGGGACAGGGGTCGCCTATGGCTACACCTTC
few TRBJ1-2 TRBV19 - CASSIDSQGDYYGYTF TGTGCCAGTAGTATAGACTCGCAGGGCGATTACTATGGCTACACCTTC
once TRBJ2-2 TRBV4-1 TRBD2 CASSPRLAGGENTGELFF TGCGCCAGCAGCCCTAGACTCGCGGGGGGGGAGAACACCGGGGAGCTGTTTTTT
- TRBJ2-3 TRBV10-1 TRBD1 CASSGGTGGTDTQYF TGCGCCAGCAGTGGAGGGACAGGGGGCACAGATACGCAGTATTTT
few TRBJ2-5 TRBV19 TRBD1 CASGQGSGETQYF TGTGCCAGCGGACAGGGATCGGGTGAGACCCAGTACTTC
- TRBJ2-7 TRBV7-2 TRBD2 CASSYSTSGGASYEQYF TGTGCCAGCAGTTATTCGACTAGCGGGGGGGCCTCCTACGAGCAGTACTTC
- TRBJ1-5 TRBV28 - CASSPDWEGDQPQHF TGTGCCAGCAGTCCGGACTGGGAGGGAGATCAGCCCCAGCATTTT
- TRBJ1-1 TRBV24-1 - CATSDTGLPERGAFF TGTGCCACCAGTGACACGGGTCTCCCGGAGAGAGGAGCTTTCTTT
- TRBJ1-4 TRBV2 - CASRLNEKLFF TGTGCCAGCAGACTTAATGAAAAACTGTTTTTT
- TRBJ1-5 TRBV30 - CAWSVYSGFQPQHF TGTGCCTGGAGTGTATATTCGGGGTTTCAGCCCCAGCATTTT
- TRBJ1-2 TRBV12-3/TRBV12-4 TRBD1 CASSLRDSYGYTF TGTGCCAGCAGTTTGAGGGACAGTTATGGCTACACCTTC
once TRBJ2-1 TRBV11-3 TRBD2 CASSPGLAGGSYNEQFF TGTGCCAGCAGCCCCGGACTAGCGGGGGGCAGTTACAATGAGCAGTTCTTC
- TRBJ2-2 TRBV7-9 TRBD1 CASSFPGQGAIGELFF TGTGCCAGCAGCTTCCCGGGACAGGGGGCTATCGGGGAGCTGTTTTTT
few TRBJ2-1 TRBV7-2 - CASSLVDEQFF TGTGCCAGCAGCTTAGTCGATGAGCAGTTCTTC
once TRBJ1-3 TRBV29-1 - CSADTGTGNTIYF TGCAGCGCCGACACAGGGACTGGAAACACCATATATTTT
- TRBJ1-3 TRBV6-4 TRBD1 CASRNRGGGNTIYF TGTGCCAGCAGGAACAGGGGAGGTGGAAACACCATATATTTT
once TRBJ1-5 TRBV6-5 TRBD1 CASSWTGEIYQPQHF TGTGCCAGCAGTTGGACAGGGGAAATATATCAGCCCCAGCATTTT
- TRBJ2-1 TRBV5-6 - CASSKYRETGAYNEQFF TGTGCCAGCAGCAAATACAGGGAGACCGGAGCCTACAATGAGCAGTTCTTC
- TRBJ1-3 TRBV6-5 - CASGRGAGNTIYF TGTGCCAGCGGGCGGGGGGCTGGAAACACCATATATTTT
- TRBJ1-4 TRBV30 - CAWGRGEPNEKLFF TGTGCCTGGGGGCGGGGAGAACCTAATGAAAAACTGTTTTTT
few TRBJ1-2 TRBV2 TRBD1 CASSGTGDYGYTF TGTGCCAGCAGTGGGACAGGGGACTATGGCTACACCTTC
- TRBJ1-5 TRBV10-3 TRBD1 CATGQGSNQPQHF TGTGCCACCGGACAGGGCAGCAATCAGCCCCAGCATTTT
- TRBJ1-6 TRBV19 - CASSTGQYNSPLHF TGTGCCAGTAGTACGGGACAATATAATTCACCCCTCCACTTT
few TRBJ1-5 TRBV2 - CASRRDSNQPQHF TGTGCCAGCAGGAGGGATAGCAATCAGCCCCAGCATTTT
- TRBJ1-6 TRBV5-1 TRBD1 CASSFTGDINNSPLHF TGCGCCAGCAGCTTCACAGGGGATATCAATAATTCACCCCTCCACTTT
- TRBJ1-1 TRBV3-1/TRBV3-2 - CASSHLENTEAFF TGTGCCAGCAGCCATCTAGAAAACACTGAAGCTTTCTTT
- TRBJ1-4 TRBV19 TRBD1 CASSVDRGDEKLFF TGTGCCAGTAGTGTCGACAGGGGAGATGAAAAACTGTTTTTT
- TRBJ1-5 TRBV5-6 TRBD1 CASSQQGYSNQPQHF TGTGCCAGCAGCCAACAGGGGTATAGCAATCAGCCCCAGCATTTT
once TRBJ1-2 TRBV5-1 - CASSPGLGNYGYTF TGCGCCAGCAGCCCAGGGTTGGGTAACTATGGCTACACCTTC